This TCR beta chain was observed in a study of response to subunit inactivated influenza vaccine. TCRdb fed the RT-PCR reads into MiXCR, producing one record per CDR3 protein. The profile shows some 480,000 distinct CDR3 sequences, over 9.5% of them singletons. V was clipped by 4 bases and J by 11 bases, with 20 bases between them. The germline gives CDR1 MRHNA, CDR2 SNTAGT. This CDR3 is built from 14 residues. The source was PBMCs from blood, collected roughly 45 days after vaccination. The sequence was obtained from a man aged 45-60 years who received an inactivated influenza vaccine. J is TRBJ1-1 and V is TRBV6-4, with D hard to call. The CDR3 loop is CASSGNPPRGGAFF. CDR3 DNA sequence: TGTGCCAGCAGTGGGAACCCCCCCCGAGGCGGGGCTTTCTTT.